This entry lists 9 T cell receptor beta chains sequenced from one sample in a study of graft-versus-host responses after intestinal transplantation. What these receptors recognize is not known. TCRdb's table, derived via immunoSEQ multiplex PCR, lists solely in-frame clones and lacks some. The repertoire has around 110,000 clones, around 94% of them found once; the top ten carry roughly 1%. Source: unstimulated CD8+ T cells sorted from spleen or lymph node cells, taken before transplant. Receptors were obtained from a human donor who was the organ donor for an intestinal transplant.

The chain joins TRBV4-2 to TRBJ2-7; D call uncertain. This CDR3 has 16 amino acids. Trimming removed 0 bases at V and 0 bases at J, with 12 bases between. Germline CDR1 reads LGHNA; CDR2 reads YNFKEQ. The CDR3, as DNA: TGTGCCAGCAGCCAAGAGGCGGCCTACCCCTCCTACGAGCAGTACTTC. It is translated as CASSQEAAYPSYEQYF.

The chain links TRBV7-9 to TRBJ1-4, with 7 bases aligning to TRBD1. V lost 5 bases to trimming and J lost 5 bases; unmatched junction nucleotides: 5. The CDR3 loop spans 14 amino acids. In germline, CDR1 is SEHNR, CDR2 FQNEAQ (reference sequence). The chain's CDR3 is CASSLPDRNEKLFF. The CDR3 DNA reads TGTGCCAGCAGCCTACCGGACAGGAATGAAAAACTGTTTTTT.

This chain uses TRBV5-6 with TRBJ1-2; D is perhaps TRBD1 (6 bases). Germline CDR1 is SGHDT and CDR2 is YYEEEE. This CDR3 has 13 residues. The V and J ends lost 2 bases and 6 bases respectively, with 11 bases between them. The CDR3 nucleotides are TGTGCCAGCAGCTTTTTACAGGGCGATGGCTACACCTTC. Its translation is CASSFLQGDGYTF.

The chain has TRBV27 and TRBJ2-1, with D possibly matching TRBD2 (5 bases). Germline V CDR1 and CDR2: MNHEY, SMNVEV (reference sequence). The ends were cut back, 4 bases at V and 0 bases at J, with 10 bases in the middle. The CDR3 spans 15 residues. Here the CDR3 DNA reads TGTGCCAGCAGTTATGAGGGTAGCTCCTACAATGAGCAGTTCTTC. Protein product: CASSYEGSSYNEQFF.

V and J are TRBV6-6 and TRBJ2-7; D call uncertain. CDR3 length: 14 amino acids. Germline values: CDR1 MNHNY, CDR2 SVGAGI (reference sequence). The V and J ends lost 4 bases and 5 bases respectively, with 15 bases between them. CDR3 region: CASSSTKVLDEQYF. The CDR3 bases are TGTGCCAGCAGTTCCACCAAAGTTCTCGACGAGCAGTACTTC.

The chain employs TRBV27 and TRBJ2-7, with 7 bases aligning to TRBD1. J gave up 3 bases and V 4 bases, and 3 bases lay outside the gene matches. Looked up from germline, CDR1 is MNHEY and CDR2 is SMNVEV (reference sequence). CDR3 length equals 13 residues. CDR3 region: CASSWGQLYEQYF. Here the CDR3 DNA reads TGTGCCAGCAGTTGGGGACAGCTCTACGAGCAGTACTTC.

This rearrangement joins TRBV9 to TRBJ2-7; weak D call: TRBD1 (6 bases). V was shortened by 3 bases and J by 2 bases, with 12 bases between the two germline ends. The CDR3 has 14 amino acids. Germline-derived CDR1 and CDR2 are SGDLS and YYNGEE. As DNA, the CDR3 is TGTGCCAGCAGCGGAGACACAGGGCCCTACGAGCAGTACTTC. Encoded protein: CASSGDTGPYEQYF.

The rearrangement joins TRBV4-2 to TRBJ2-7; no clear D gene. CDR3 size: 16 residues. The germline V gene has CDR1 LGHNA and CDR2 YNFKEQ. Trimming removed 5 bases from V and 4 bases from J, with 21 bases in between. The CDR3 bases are TGTGCCAGCAGCTCCCAAAGGAGTAGTGCCTCGTACGAGCAGTACTTC. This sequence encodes CASSSQRSSASYEQYF.

CDR3 nucleotides: TGTGCCAGCAGCTTTTCGCAGGGGTTTTACGAGCAGTACTTC. It is translated as CASSFSQGFYEQYF. The J gene is TRBJ2-7, the V gene TRBV5-5; a weak D match, TRBD1 (6 bases). This CDR3 contains 14 residues. Trimming took 2 bases from V and 4 from J, leaving 13 bases between them. Germline V lookup: CDR1 SGHKS, CDR2 YYEKEE (reference sequence).